This T cell receptor (beta chain) was identified during a study of blood T cell repertoires in COVID-19. The wider study: There were acute and convalescent COVID-19 samples, and they came from the United States, Italy and Spain.

V was cut by 6 bases and J by 4 bases, with 15 bases left in between. The CDR3 contains 14 residues. Germline CDR1 is MNHEY and CDR2 is SVGEGT. Per the authors' pipeline: Counts of nucleated cells, estimated from reference gene primer amplification, were obtained. Some clones are missing from TCRdb's copy, which holds only in-frame ones; the method was immunoSEQ multiplex PCR. Clonal size and the V and J genes are those of that table, whereas D and trimming came from the DNA. Of over 200,000 clones listed, roughly 76% were seen once; the top ten hold 4% to 5.5%. The sequence was collected from a human donor in a cohort sampled during active COVID-19. Specimen: peripheral blood. The chain links TRBV6-2 or TRBV6-3 to TRBJ1-2; the D gene is possibly TRBD1 (5 bases). CDR3 amino acids: CASSSATARYGYTF. The CDR3 DNA reads as TGTGCCAGCAGCTCGGCGACAGCTCGCTATGGCTACACCTTC.